These 25 T cell receptor beta chains originate from one sample sequenced in a study of cytomegalovirus exposure and HLA in healthy donors. Primers: 60 Vbeta forward and 13 Jbeta reverse. Using immunoSEQ multiplex PCR, the repertoire was profiled, and TCRdb retains in-frame clones only, with some absent. The repertoire includes about 160,000 clones, approximately 81% of them detected once, and roughly 2.1% sits in the top ten. Material: PBMCs. The origin of the receptors is a man aged 18 to 29 in good health and CMV-seropositive.

This clone showed up just once. This chain uses TRBV7-2 with TRBJ2-3; 8 bases match TRBD2. The germline gives CDR1 SGHTA, CDR2 FQGNSA. With 5 bases clipped from V and 1 base from J, the junction kept 8 bases outside the gene matches. CDR3 length: 16 amino acids. CDR3 protein: CASSIAPGGGTDTQYF. The CDR3 DNA sequence: TGTGCCAGCAGCATCGCCCCGGGGGGGGGCACAGATACGCAGTATTTT. Variable domain in full (rest from reference TRBV7-2 and TRBJ2-3): GAGVSQSPSNKVTEKGKDVELRCDPISGHTALYWYRQSLGQGLEFLIYFQGNSAPDKSGLPSDRFSAERTGGSVSTLTIQRTQQEDSAVYLCASSIAPGGGTDTQYFGPGTRLTVL.

V and J are TRBV19 and TRBJ2-7, with 9 bases identical to TRBD1. CDR1 and CDR2 from the germline V gene are LNHDA and SQIVND (reference sequence). The CDR3 contains 13 residues. V shed 6 bases, J shed 3 bases, and the junction held 3 bases outside the gene matches. CDR3 DNA sequence: TGTGCCAGTAGCACAGGGGGCTACTACGAGCAGTACTTC. This gives the protein CASSTGGYYEQYF.

J is TRBJ1-5 and V is TRBV21-1. TRBV21-1 is a pseudogene segment. This CDR3 comprises 16 residues. The CDR3 nucleotides are TGTGCCAGCAGCGGCCGGGGCCGGGAGAGCAATCAGCCCCAGCATTTT. It is translated as CASSGRGRESNQPQHF.

This chain connects TRBV11-3 to TRBJ2-7, with 11 bases aligning to TRBD1. J gave up 6 bases and V 1 base, and 8 bases lay outside the gene matches. The CDR3 is 16 residues long. Germline lookup yields CDR1 SGHNT and CDR2 YENEEA. CDR3 amino acids: CASSLVPGTGGPEQYF. CDR3 nucleotide sequence: TGTGCCAGCAGCTTAGTCCCCGGGACAGGGGGTCCCGAGCAGTACTTC. Variable domain in full (rest from reference TRBV11-3 and TRBJ2-7): EAGVVQSPRYKIIEKKQPVAFWCNPISGHNTLYWYLQNLGQGPELLIRYENEEAVDDSQLPKDRFSAERLKGVDSTLKIQPAELGDSAVYLCASSLVPGTGGPEQYFGPGTRLTVT.

The chain has TRBV7-6 and TRBJ2-1; possibly TRBD2 for D (6 bases). CDR3 length equals 16 residues. Trimming stripped 4 bases from V and 5 bases from J, with 18 bases between. Germline V gene sequence: CDR1 SGHVS, CDR2 FNYEAQ. The CDR3 DNA sequence: TGTGCCAGCAGCTGGTCACAACGGGAGACCCACAATGAGCAGTTCTTC. This gives the protein CASSWSQRETHNEQFF. The variable domain in full, completed from reference TRBV7-6 and TRBJ2-1, reads GAGVSQSPRYKVTKRGQDVALRCDPISGHVSLYWYRQALGQGPEFLTYFNYEAQQDKSGLPNDRFSAERPEGSISTLTIQRTEQRDSAMYRCASSWSQRETHNEQFFGPGTRLTVL.

The chain has TRBV10-3 and TRBJ2-7; D remains ambiguous. The germline CDR1 and CDR2 sequences are ENHRY and SYGVKD. The CDR3 covers 12 residues. V dropped 2 bases and J dropped 5 bases, with 7 bases sitting between them. CDR3 residues: CAISEDSDEQYF. CDR3 nucleotide sequence: TGTGCCATCAGTGAGGATTCGGACGAGCAGTACTTC.

The CDR3 DNA reads TGCGCCAGCAGTGACCCGTTCAGGGGCAATACGCAGTATTTT. Encoded protein: CASSDPFRGNTQYF. V is TRBV10-1 and J is TRBJ2-3; D might be TRBD1 (6 bases). The CDR3 has 14 residues. Germline CDR1 WNHNN, CDR2 SYGVQD (reference sequence). The V end was cut by 3 bases, the J end by 7 bases, with 14 bases between.

Comment on this clone: Distinct nucleotide sequences in the sample also encode this CDR3. The chain combines TRBV7-2 with TRBJ2-5; 7 positions match TRBD2. Germline loops: CDR1 SGHTA, CDR2 FQGNSA. The CDR3 runs to 14 residues. The trim removed 1 base at V and 4 bases at J, leaving 3 bases unmatched. The CDR3 region has the DNA TGTGCCAGCAGCTTAGGCGGGGGTCGAGAGACCCAGTACTTC. Translating it yields CASSLGGGRETQYF.

This clone was counted a few times. The CDR3 loop reads CASSEGQSYEQYF. The CDR3, as DNA: TGTGCCAGCAGTGAGGGACAGAGCTACGAGCAGTACTTC. The gene calls are TRBV25-1 and TRBJ2-7; 7 nucleotides agree with TRBD1. This CDR3 contains 13 residues. Germline lookup yields CDR1 MGHDK and CDR2 SYGVNS. Trimming cost V 3 bases and J 3 bases; bases outside gene matches: 2.

The gene calls are TRBV7-2 and TRBJ2-2, with 9 nucleotides matching TRBD2. The J segment lost 6 bases and the V segment lost 5 bases, leaving 19 bases of the junction unmatched. The CDR3 totals 19 residues. Germline V CDR1 and CDR2: SGHTA, FQGNSA. The CDR3 region is CASSLKGVVAGGRSGELFF. The CDR3 region has the DNA TGTGCCAGCAGCCTTAAGGGCGTAGTTGCGGGGGGGCGGTCCGGGGAGCTGTTTTTT.

The V call is TRBV4-3, the J call TRBJ2-1; TRBD2 aligns across 10 bases. The V segment lost 4 bases and the J segment 5 bases; nucleotides outside the gene matches: 5. Per the germline V gene, CDR1 is LGHNA and CDR2 is YSLEER. The CDR3 covers 15 residues. CDR3 loop: CASSPQRGGNNEQFF. The CDR3, as DNA: TGCGCCAGCAGCCCCCAGCGGGGGGGAAACAATGAGCAGTTCTTC.

This clone was seen a single time. This chain links TRBV7-2 with TRBJ1-1, with a tentative D call TRBD1 (6 bases). Trimming took off 5 bases at V and 2 bases at J, with 9 bases between the two ends. The CDR3 has 13 amino acids. Germline CDR1 SGHTA, CDR2 FQGNSA. The CDR3 nucleotides are TGTGCCAGCAGCCCACAGGGCAACACTGAAGCTTTCTTT. Amino acid sequence: CASSPQGNTEAFF.

This chain connects TRBV9 to TRBJ2-7, with D unclear. The CDR3 runs to 14 residues. CDR1 is SGDLS and CDR2 is YYNGEE in the germline V gene. V was cut by 0 bases and J by 0 bases, with 7 bases left in between. Here the CDR3 reads CASSVGLSSYEQYF. The CDR3 DNA reads TGTGCCAGCAGCGTAGGGTTGAGCTCCTACGAGCAGTACTTC.

The V and J genes are TRBV10-3 and TRBJ2-7; no clear D gene. V was clipped by 1 base and J by 1 base, with 8 bases between them. Germline V lookup: CDR1 ENHRY, CDR2 SYGVKD. The CDR3 has 14 amino acids. CDR3 nucleotides: TGTGCCATCAGTGAGTTGGGCTCATCCTACGAGCAGTACTTC. Amino acid sequence: CAISELGSSYEQYF.

This rearrangement joins TRBV27 to TRBJ2-2; no reliable D call. The ends were cut back, 4 bases at V and 0 bases at J, with 9 bases in the middle. Per the germline V gene, CDR1 is MNHEY and CDR2 is SMNVEV (reference sequence). This CDR3 comprises 15 residues. The CDR3, as DNA: TGTGCCAGCAGTTCCACAGATGCGAACACCGGGGAGCTGTTTTTT. This encodes CASSSTDANTGELFF.

This clone was seen a handful of times. One junction end does not reproduce the germline sequence, and a read error may be involved. This chain connects TRBV5-5 to TRBJ1-4; 11 nucleotides match TRBD1. Looked up from germline, CDR1 is SGHKS and CDR2 is YYEKEE (reference sequence). The length of the CDR3 is 15 residues. This CDR3 is CASSQGTGGDEKLFF. DNA of the CDR3: TGCGCCAGCAGCCAAGGGACAGGGGGGGATGAAAAACTGTTTTTT.

Written as DNA, the CDR3 is TGCAGCGTTCGGGGTCAGGCTGGTTCACCCCTCCACTTT. It is translated as CSVRGQAGSPLHF. V gene TRBV29-1 combines with J gene TRBJ1-6; D is unresolved. Germline values: CDR1 SQVTM, CDR2 ANQGSEA. V was shortened by 5 bases and J by 9 bases, with 14 bases between the two germline ends. The CDR3 is 13 amino acids. Together with reference TRBV29-1 and TRBJ1-6, the CDR3 gives the full variable domain: SAVISQKPSRDICQRGTSLTIQCQVDSQVTMMFWYRQQPGQSLTLIATANQGSEATYESGFVIDKFPISRPNLTFSTLTVSNMSPEDSSIYLCSVRGQAGSPLHFGNGTRLTVT.

CDR3 region: CASSLVRTYRNTEAFF. CDR3 bases: TGTGCCAGCAGCTTAGTAAGGACTTACCGTAACACTGAAGCTTTCTTT. This chain uses TRBV7-2 with TRBJ1-1; D is uncertain. The length of the CDR3 is 16 residues. Germline-derived CDR1 and CDR2 are SGHTA and FQGNSA. Trimming left V 1 base short and J 2 bases short, with 14 bases between.

The chain links TRBV9 to TRBJ2-1, with 14 bases identical to TRBD2. Germline V lookup: CDR1 SGDLS, CDR2 YYNGEE. V shed 3 bases and J 4 bases; nucleotides not matched to a gene: 3. CDR3 length equals 16 residues. CDR3 in DNA: TGTGCCAGCAGCGAGGGGACTAGCGGGGGTTACAATGAGCAGTTCTTC. Its translation: CASSEGTSGGYNEQFF.

The rearrangement uses TRBV13 and TRBJ2-7; maybe TRBD2 (7 bases). The length of the CDR3 is 15 residues. V shed 1 base and J shed 3 bases, with 13 bases lying between them. Germline loops: CDR1 PRHDT, CDR2 FYEKMQ (reference sequence). CDR3 in amino acids: CASSLEGGASYEQYF. The CDR3 bases are TGTGCCAGCAGCTTAGAGGGGGGGGCAAGCTACGAGCAGTACTTC. Looking up the rest from reference TRBV13 and TRBJ2-7 gives the full variable domain: AAGVIQSPRHLIKEKRETATLKCYPIPRHDTVYWYQQGPGQDPQFLISFYEKMQSDKGSIPDRFSAQQFSDYHSELNMSSLELGDSALYFCASSLEGGASYEQYFGPGTRLTVT.

The chain is built from TRBV5-1 and TRBJ2-7, with TRBD1 matching over 8 bases. The CDR3 length is 14 residues. After removal of 4 bases from V and 5 bases from J, the junction contained 8 bases not matched to a gene. The V gene's germline CDR1 is SGHRS and CDR2 YFSETQ. The CDR3 DNA is TGCGCCAGCAGCCAGACAGGGGTGTTCAACGAGCAGTACTTC. It encodes CASSQTGVFNEQYF.

The J gene is TRBJ1-1, the V gene TRBV2; possibly TRBD1 for D (5 bases). Germline V gene data show CDR1 as SNHLY and CDR2 as FYNNEI. This CDR3 is 14 amino acids long. Trimming removed 3 bases from V and 4 bases from J, with 12 bases in between. The CDR3 region has the DNA TGTGCCAGCAGTGAGCAGACAGTATCCACTGAAGCTTTCTTT. Its protein is CASSEQTVSTEAFF.

The chain has TRBV11-3 and TRBJ2-2, with a weak D call TRBD2 (6 bases). CDR1 and CDR2 from the germline V gene are SGHNT and YENEEA. V gave up 6 bases and J gave up 6 bases, with 23 bases separating them. This CDR3 is built from 17 residues. As DNA, the CDR3 is TGTGCCAGCAGTCCCCGGGGGACCAATCTCGGCGCCGGGGAGCTGTTTTTT. Translating gives CASSPRGTNLGAGELFF.

This chain links TRBV4-3 with TRBJ1-1, with 9 bases identical to TRBD1. Germline lookup yields CDR1 LGHNA and CDR2 YSLEER. With V trimmed by 4 bases and J by 5 bases, 5 bases remained unmatched. CDR3 length: 14 residues. The CDR3 DNA follows: TGCGCCAGCAGCCGGTACAGGGGGCAGACTGAAGCTTTCTTT. Amino acids: CASSRYRGQTEAFF.

The chain joins TRBV7-9 to TRBJ2-7; TRBD2 agrees at 7 bases. This CDR3 is built from 14 residues. Germline V gives CDR1 SEHNR, CDR2 FQNEAQ (reference sequence). The V segment lost 3 bases and the J segment 6 bases; nucleotides outside the gene matches: 8. This CDR3 is CASSFGGMIREQYF. The DNA for the CDR3 is TGTGCCAGCAGCTTCGGGGGGATGATTCGCGAGCAGTACTTC.